The 28 T cell receptor beta chains presented below share a single source sample, sequenced in a study of shared clonotypes between healthy human individuals. The table came from immunoSEQ multiplex PCR; TCRdb's copy has only in-frame clones and leaves some out. Of over a million clones in the sample, approximately 96% were seen once. The sample was naive CD4+ T cells sorted from blood. As to subset: CD45RA+ positively selected. The source is a man aged 30 to 45 in good health.

The J gene is TRBJ1-2, the V gene TRBV28, with D perhaps matching TRBD1 (5 bases). V was clipped by 4 bases and J by 4 bases, with 22 bases between them. Per germline, CDR1 MDHEN and CDR2 SYDVKM. The CDR3 is made up of 17 amino acids. The CDR3 coding sequence is TGTGCCAGCAGTTACCTGAGGGGCCCAACAAGGGGCTATGGCTACACCTTC. Its protein product is CASSYLRGPTRGYGYTF.

The chain employs TRBV11-1 and TRBJ1-1; unclear D gene. The V end was cut by 4 bases, the J end by 4 bases, with 13 bases between. The CDR3 is 14 residues long. Germline V gene data show CDR1 as SGHAT and CDR2 as FQDESV (reference sequence). The CDR3 sequence: CASSSDLLGTEAFF. CDR3 DNA sequence: TGTGCCAGCAGCTCAGATCTATTGGGCACTGAAGCTTTCTTT.

This rearrangement joins TRBV4-3 to TRBJ2-1, with D perhaps matching TRBD2 (6 bases). The CDR3 consists of 14 residues. Germline V lookup: CDR1 LGHNA, CDR2 YSLEER. V lost 4 bases and J 0 bases, leaving 7 bases between the germline ends. CDR3 nucleotides: TGCGCCAGCAGCCCTAGCGCCTCCTACAATGAGCAGTTCTTC. Amino acids: CASSPSASYNEQFF.

This rearrangement joins TRBV5-6 to TRBJ1-1; weak D call: TRBD1 (5 bases). There are 14 residues in the CDR3. Between the trimmed V and J ends, which lost 3 bases and 5 bases, there was a span of 14 bases. Germline-derived CDR1 and CDR2 are SGHDT and YYEEEE. The CDR3 spells CASSSGRAGTEAFF. DNA for the CDR3: TGTGCCAGCAGCTCAGGGCGGGCGGGGACTGAAGCTTTCTTT. The whole variable domain, filled in from reference TRBV5-6 and TRBJ1-1, reads DAGVTQSPTHLIKTRGQQVTLRCSPKSGHDTVSWYQQALGQGPQFIFQYYEEEERQRGNFPDRFSGHQFPNYSSELNVNALLLGDSALYLCASSSGRAGTEAFFGQGTRLTVV.

This chain links TRBV28 with TRBJ2-7, with D maybe TRBD2 (6 bases). The CDR3 has 13 residues. From germline, CDR1 is MDHEN and CDR2 SYDVKM. Trimming took 6 bases from V and 5 from J, leaving 14 bases between them. Here the CDR3 reads CASSPVGGNEQYF. Written as DNA, the CDR3 is TGTGCCAGCAGCCCAGTCGGCGGGAACGAGCAGTACTTC.

The V call is TRBV28, the J call TRBJ1-5, with a tentative D call TRBD1 (5 bases). Deletions cut 6 bases from V and 6 bases from J, with 12 bases between. The germline gives CDR1 MDHEN, CDR2 SYDVKM. This CDR3 comprises 13 residues. The CDR3 is CASSEQGFQPQHF. CDR3 bases: TGTGCCAGCAGCGAGCAGGGATTTCAGCCCCAGCATTTT.

The chain uses TRBV7-9 and TRBJ1-2; TRBD1 might be the D (5 bases). The CDR3 is 12 amino acids. Germline V CDR1 and CDR2: SEHNR, FQNEAQ (reference sequence). Trimming pared 5 bases from V and 8 bases from J, leaving 12 bases between. The CDR3 loop reads CASSRGGIGYTF. The CDR3 coding sequence is TGTGCCAGCAGCCGGGGGGGTATCGGCTACACCTTC. The whole variable domain, remainder taken from reference TRBV7-9 and TRBJ1-2, is DTGVSQNPRHKITKRGQNVTFRCDPISEHNRLYWYRQTLGQGPEFLTYFQNEAQLEKSRLLSDRFSAERPKGSFSTLEIQRTEQGDSAMYLCASSRGGIGYTFGSGTRLTVV.

This clone was detected once. The genes are TRBV18 and TRBJ2-7; D remains ambiguous. Germline CDR1 and CDR2: KGHSH and LQKENI. With 1 base removed from V and 4 bases from J, the gap between germline ends came to 17 bases. The CDR3 covers 16 residues. The CDR3 loop reads CASSPLDHRLGYEQYF. Here the CDR3 DNA reads TGTGCCAGCTCACCACTCGATCACAGATTGGGGTACGAGCAGTACTTC. Looking up the rest from reference TRBV18 and TRBJ2-7 gives the full variable domain: NAGVMQNPRHLVRRRGQEARLRCSPMKGHSHVYWYRQLPEEGLKFMVYLQKENIIDESGMPKERFSAEFPKEGPSILRIQQVVRGDSAAYFCASSPLDHRLGYEQYFGPGTRLTVT.

With respect to this clone: Other DNA sequences in the sample encode the same CDR3. This chain joins TRBV10-3 and TRBJ2-7, with D maybe TRBD1 (5 bases). V was cut by 2 bases and J by 2 bases, with 7 bases left in between. The CDR3 length is 13 residues. The V gene's germline CDR1 is ENHRY and CDR2 SYGVKD. The CDR3 DNA is TGTGCCATCAGTGAGGGGGCACCCTACGAGCAGTACTTC. Its translation is CAISEGAPYEQYF.

This rearrangement joins TRBV19 to TRBJ2-7; D call uncertain. The ends were cut back, 3 bases at V and 2 bases at J, with 11 bases in the middle. CDR1 and CDR2 from the germline V gene are LNHDA and SQIVND (reference sequence). This CDR3 comprises 14 residues. The CDR3 protein is CASSIFPGTYEQYF. DNA for the CDR3: TGTGCCAGTAGTATTTTCCCAGGAACCTACGAGCAGTACTTC. Filled out from reference TRBV19 and TRBJ2-7, the complete variable domain reads DGGITQSPKYLFRKEGQNVTLSCEQNLNHDAMYWYRQDPGQGLRLIYYSQIVNDFQKGDIAEGYSVSREKKESFPLTVTSAQKNPTAFYLCASSIFPGTYEQYFGPGTRLTVT.

The V gene is TRBV4-1, the J gene TRBJ1-2, with a weak D call TRBD1 (5 bases). In germline, CDR1 is MGHRA, CDR2 YSYEKL. The V end lost 1 base, the J end lost 10 bases, and 13 bases lay between the germline ends. The CDR3 sequence is 13 residues long. CDR3 in DNA: TGCGCCAGCAGCCAAGTGGGCGGGGGAGTCTACACCTTC. Translation: CASSQVGGGVYTF.

This chain connects TRBV7-9 to TRBJ1-2, with 8 nucleotides matching TRBD1. V trimming: 6 bases; J trimming: 4 bases; junction bases outside the gene matches: 16. The V gene's germline CDR1 is SEHNR and CDR2 FQNEAQ (reference sequence). This CDR3 contains 17 residues. The chain's CDR3 is CASSVQVDREESYGYTF. The CDR3 coding sequence is TGTGCCAGCAGTGTTCAGGTGGACAGGGAGGAAAGCTATGGCTACACCTTC.

J is TRBJ1-2 and V is TRBV14; D is uncertain. This CDR3 spans 18 amino acids. Germline V lookup: CDR1 SGHDN, CDR2 FVKESK. Between the trimmed V and J ends, which lost 2 bases and 4 bases, there was a span of 23 bases. The CDR3 DNA reads as TGTGCCAGCAGCCAAATCTGGGCCAAACATACCACCCCCTATGGCTACACCTTC. This gives the protein CASSQIWAKHTTPYGYTF.

This sequence joins TRBV5-5 and TRBJ2-7; D is possibly TRBD1 or TRBD2 (6 bases each). The germline V and J ends were trimmed by 5 bases and 3 bases, with 18 bases remaining between them. This CDR3 has 15 residues. Germline V CDR1 and CDR2: SGHKS, YYEKEE (reference sequence). The CDR3 region has the DNA TGTGCCAGCAGGGAGGGGGTATGGAGCAACTACGAGCAGTACTTC. This gives the protein CASREGVWSNYEQYF.

The chain employs TRBV5-4 and TRBJ2-1; TRBD2 matches at 12 bases. The V gene end was trimmed by 4 bases and the J gene end by 5 bases; junction bases not matched to a gene: 7. This CDR3 region has 16 residues. From germline, CDR1 is SGHNT and CDR2 YYREEE (reference sequence). The CDR3 region has the DNA TGTGCCAGCAGCCCTCTGACTAGCGGGAGAGACAATGAGCAGTTCTTC. It yields the protein CASSPLTSGRDNEQFF.

This clone was observed once. The chain links TRBV6-5 to TRBJ2-3; D possibly corresponds to TRBD1 (5 bases). The V gene's germline CDR1 is MNHEY and CDR2 SVGAGI. V was cut by 5 bases and J by 2 bases, with 14 bases left in between. CDR3 length: 15 residues. Here the CDR3 DNA reads TGTGCCAGCAGTCGAAAGGGGTGGGCCACAGATACGCAGTATTTT. This gives the protein CASSRKGWATDTQYF.

The gene calls are TRBV7-2 and TRBJ1-2; 10 nucleotides match TRBD1. Germline trimming cut 4 bases from V and 5 bases from J; bases unmatched to any gene: 7. Per the germline V gene, CDR1 is SGHTA and CDR2 is FQGNSA. The CDR3 loop spans 15 amino acids. The CDR3 is CASSYVDRGSYGYTF. The CDR3 nucleotides are TGTGCCAGCAGCTACGTGGACAGGGGGAGTTATGGCTACACCTTC.

The chain joins TRBV11-2 to TRBJ1-1; D is unclear. The CDR3 is made up of 14 amino acids. Trimming left V 5 bases short and J 5 bases short, with 15 bases between. Germline V gene lookup returns CDR1 SGHAT and CDR2 FQNNGV. CDR3 DNA: TGTGCCAGCAGCACCCTCGACACGACAACTGAAGCTTTCTTT. Protein: CASSTLDTTTEAFF.

V usage is TRBV2 and J usage is TRBJ2-7; maybe TRBD1 (6 bases). CDR1 and CDR2 (germline): SNHLY, FYNNEI. V shed 7 bases and J shed 1 base, with 20 bases lying between them. The CDR3 sequence is 16 residues long. The CDR3 DNA is TGTGCCAGCACCCGCGGCGTGGGGGCCGATTCCTACGAGCAGTACTTC. Translating it yields CASTRGVGADSYEQYF.

The chain is built from TRBV9 and TRBJ2-1; perhaps TRBD1 as D (6 bases). The germline V and J ends were trimmed by 3 bases and 0 bases, with 19 bases remaining between them. Looked up from germline, CDR1 is SGDLS and CDR2 is YYNGEE. The CDR3 covers 18 residues. In nucleotides, the CDR3 is TGTGCCAGCAGCGCCGCCGGAATCCGGGACACCTCCTACAATGAGCAGTTCTTC. Translated, it gives CASSAAGIRDTSYNEQFF. Together with reference TRBV9 and TRBJ2-1, the CDR3 gives the full variable domain: DSGVTQTPKHLITATGQRVTLRCSPRSGDLSVYWYQQSLDQGLQFLIQYYNGEERAKGNILERFSAQQFPDLHSELNLSSLELGDSALYFCASSAAGIRDTSYNEQFFGPGTRLTVL.

The rearrangement joins TRBV18 to TRBJ1-1; D possibly corresponds to TRBD1 (5 bases). This CDR3 contains 17 residues. Trimming pared 1 base from V and 0 bases from J, leaving 15 bases between. CDR1 and CDR2 from the germline V gene are KGHSH and LQKENI. The CDR3: CASSPLRWGDVNTEAFF. As DNA, the CDR3 is TGTGCCAGCTCACCACTTCGTTGGGGGGATGTGAACACTGAAGCTTTCTTT.

This chain joins TRBV19 and TRBJ2-6; no clear D. In germline, CDR1 is LNHDA, CDR2 SQIVND (reference sequence). V was cut by 4 bases and J by 7 bases, with 17 bases left in between. This CDR3 comprises 16 residues. CDR3 sequence reads: CASSTAGPLQANVLTF. For the CDR3, the DNA is TGTGCCAGTAGTACCGCTGGGCCCCTACAAGCCAACGTCCTGACTTTC.

The CDR3 nucleotides are TGCGCCAGCAGCCCCTGGATGACTAGCGGGGGATGGTCCTACGAGCAGTACTTC. This sequence encodes CASSPWMTSGGWSYEQYF. V and J are TRBV5-1 and TRBJ2-7; 12 positions match TRBD2. The CDR3 contains 18 residues. V lost 4 bases to trimming and J lost 1 base; unmatched junction nucleotides: 12. Germline assignment: CDR1 SGHRS and CDR2 YFSETQ.

This chain links TRBV19 with TRBJ2-7, with TRBD2 matching over 8 bases. The germline V gene has CDR1 LNHDA and CDR2 SQIVND (reference sequence). V shed 5 bases, J shed 0 bases, and the junction held 3 bases outside the gene matches. The CDR3 has 14 residues. Here the CDR3 reads CASSRLANSYEQYF. The CDR3 DNA is TGTGCCAGTAGTCGACTAGCGAACTCCTACGAGCAGTACTTC.

This chain connects TRBV19 to TRBJ1-1; 8 bases fit TRBD1. J was trimmed by 6 bases and V by 6 bases; bases with no gene match: 0. Germline lookup yields CDR1 LNHDA and CDR2 SQIVND (reference sequence). This CDR3 is built from 11 residues. The DNA for the CDR3 is TGTGCCAGTAGGACAGGGGCTGAAGCTTTCTTT. Translation: CASRTGAEAFF.

The J gene is TRBJ2-3, the V gene TRBV2; D perhaps matches TRBD2 (5 bases). V lost 2 bases to trimming and J lost 5 bases, with 14 bases between them. Germline V gene sequence: CDR1 SNHLY, CDR2 FYNNEI. This CDR3 region has 15 residues. In DNA form, the CDR3 reads TGTGCCAGCAGTGAATGGGTTGGGAGTATAGATACGCAGTATTTT. It is translated as CASSEWVGSIDTQYF. Full variable domain (outside the CDR3, taken from reference TRBV2 and TRBJ2-3): EPEVTQTPSHQVTQMGQEVILRCVPISNHLYFYWYRQILGQKVEFLVSFYNNEISEKSEIFDDQFSVERPDGSNFTLKIRSTKLEDSAMYFCASSEWVGSIDTQYFGPGTRLTVL.

The chain joins TRBV5-1 to TRBJ1-1; no firm D call. Trimming left V 0 bases short and J 6 bases short, with 12 bases between. This CDR3 is built from 14 residues. CDR1 and CDR2 (germline): SGHRS, YFSETQ. CDR3 nucleotides: TGCGCCAGCAGCTTGGCCCCCTTAGGGTCTGAAGCTTTCTTT. Amino acid sequence: CASSLAPLGSEAFF.

The chain couples TRBV10-3 to TRBJ2-1; TRBD2 matches at 11 bases. The CDR3 totals 14 residues. V was pared by 6 bases and J by 7 bases, with 5 bases of the junction left unmatched. The germline CDR1 and CDR2 sequences are ENHRY and SYGVKD. The CDR3 loop reads CAIRVAGGANEQFF. The CDR3 DNA is TGTGCCATCAGGGTAGCGGGAGGGGCGAATGAGCAGTTCTTC.